This T cell receptor beta chain was sequenced for a study of cytomegalovirus exposure and HLA in healthy donors. General observations from the study: Upon later analysis, HLA-associated TCR beta chains proved more clonally expanded than other, equally common chains. By HLA locus, TCR association rates varied in a later analysis, with DRB1 showing the most and HLA-C the fewest.

The CDR3 extends over 14 amino acids. V trimming: 0 bases; J trimming: 3 bases; junction bases outside the gene matches: 1. The germline V gene has CDR1 SGDLS and CDR2 YYNGEE. Note on this clone: Its matching antigen is unknown.

Use of 60 Vbeta and 13 Jbeta primers characterized the PCR. Sequencing was performed with immunoSEQ multiplex PCR; in TCRdb, only in-frame clones are kept and a portion is missing. The table includes 200,000 to 250,000 clones, approximately 80% detected once. V gene TRBV9 combines with J gene TRBJ1-1; 8 positions agree with TRBD1. Source material: PBMCs. The source of this sequence is a male donor in good health and CMV-seronegative. The CDR3 loop reads CASSVEGQDTEAFF. CDR3 bases: TGTGCCAGCAGCGTAGAGGGACAGGACACTGAAGCTTTCTTT.